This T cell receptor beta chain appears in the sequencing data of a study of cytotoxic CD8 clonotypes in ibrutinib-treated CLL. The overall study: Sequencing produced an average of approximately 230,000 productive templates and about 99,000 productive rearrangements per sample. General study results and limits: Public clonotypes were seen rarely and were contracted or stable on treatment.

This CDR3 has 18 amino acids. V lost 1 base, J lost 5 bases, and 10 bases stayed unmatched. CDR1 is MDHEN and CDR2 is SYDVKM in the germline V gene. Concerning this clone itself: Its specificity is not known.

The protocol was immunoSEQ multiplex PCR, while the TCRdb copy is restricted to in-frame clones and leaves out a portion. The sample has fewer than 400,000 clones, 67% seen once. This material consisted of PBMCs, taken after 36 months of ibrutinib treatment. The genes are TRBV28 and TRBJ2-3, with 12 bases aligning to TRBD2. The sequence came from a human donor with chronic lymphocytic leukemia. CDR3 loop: CASSLYLAGGPSGDTQYF. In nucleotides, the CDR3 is TGTGCCAGCAGTTTATATCTAGCGGGAGGGCCATCAGGAGATACGCAGTATTTT. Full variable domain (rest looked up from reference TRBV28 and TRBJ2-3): DVKVTQSSRYLVKRTGEKVFLECVQDMDHENMFWYRQDPGLGLRLIYFSYDVKMKEKGDIPEGYSVSREKKERFSLILESASTNQTSMYLCASSLYLAGGPSGDTQYFGPGTRLTVL.